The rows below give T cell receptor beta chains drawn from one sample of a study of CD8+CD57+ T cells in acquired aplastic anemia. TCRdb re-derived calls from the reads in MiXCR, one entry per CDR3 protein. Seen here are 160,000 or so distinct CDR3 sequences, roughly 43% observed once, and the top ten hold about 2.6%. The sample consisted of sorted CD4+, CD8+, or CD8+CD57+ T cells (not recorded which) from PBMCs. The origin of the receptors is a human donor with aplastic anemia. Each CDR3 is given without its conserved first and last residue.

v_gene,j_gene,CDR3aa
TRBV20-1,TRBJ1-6,SAERQGVHSPLH
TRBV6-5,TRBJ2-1,ASSWIVGDEQF
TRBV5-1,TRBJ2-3,ASSPNPSGITDTQY
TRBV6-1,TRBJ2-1,ASSFTGNEQF
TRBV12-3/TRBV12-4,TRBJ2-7,ASSLRGVVD
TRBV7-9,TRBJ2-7,ASSLMSYEQY
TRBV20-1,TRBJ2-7,SAIQDRVYEQY
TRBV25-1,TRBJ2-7,ASSVYSVDSSYEQY
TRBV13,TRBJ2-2,ASSLVVSRPNTGELF
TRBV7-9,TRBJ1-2,ASTSTETDGYT
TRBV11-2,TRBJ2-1,ASGNRDTYNEQF
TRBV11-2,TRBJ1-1,ASSLDQISEAF
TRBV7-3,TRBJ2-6,ASSLNRQGTGYSTGANVLT
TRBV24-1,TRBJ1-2,ATSNGGQGAQGYT
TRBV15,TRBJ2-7,ATSRDQSTYEQY
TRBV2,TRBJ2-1,ASRGRGRGEQF
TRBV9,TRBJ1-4,ASSVETVATNEKLF
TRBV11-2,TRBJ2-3,ASSKTGTSTDTQY
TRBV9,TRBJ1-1,ASSVVNGEAF
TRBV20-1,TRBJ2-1,SAREGVFGLAVNNEQF
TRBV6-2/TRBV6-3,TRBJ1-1,ASSYSRSGPLGTEAF
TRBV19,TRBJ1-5,ASSVRDSNQPQH
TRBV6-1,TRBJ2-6,ASSTRVLGANVLT
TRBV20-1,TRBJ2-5,SASGLIQETQY
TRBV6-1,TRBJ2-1,ASSVEVNSYNEQF
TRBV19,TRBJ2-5,ASSMGGEETQY
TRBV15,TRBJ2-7,ATSRGLGGDEQY
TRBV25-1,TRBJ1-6,ASSELTGVGNSPLH
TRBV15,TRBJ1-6,ATSGGRDSNSPLH
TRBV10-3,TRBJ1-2,AIGALQGLGGYGYT
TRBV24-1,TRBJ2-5,ATSGGGGETQY
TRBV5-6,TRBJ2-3,ASSLGGTGTDTQY
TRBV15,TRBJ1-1,ATHSPQLNTEAF
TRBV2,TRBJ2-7,ASSFGESYVQY
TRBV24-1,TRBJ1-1,ATSDGGTGGKGTTEAF
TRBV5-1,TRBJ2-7,ASSLIWVRAYEQY
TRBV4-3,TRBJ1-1,ASSQDGDRDTEAF
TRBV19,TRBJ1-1,ASSIAYSTEAF
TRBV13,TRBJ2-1,ASSLINEQF
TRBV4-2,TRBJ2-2,ASSRGAGTNTGELF
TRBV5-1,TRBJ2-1,ASSPTSGSRYEQF
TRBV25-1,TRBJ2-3,ASSEYRDTQY
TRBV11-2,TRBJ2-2,ASSSWTGDSTGELF
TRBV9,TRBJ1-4,ASSETPRGPEKLF
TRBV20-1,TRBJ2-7,SATRQVYYEQY
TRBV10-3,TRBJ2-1,AISEDYEQF
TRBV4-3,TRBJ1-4,ASSQEGTGEEKLF
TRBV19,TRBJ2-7,ASTRRTANSYEQY
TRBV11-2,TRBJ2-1,ASSLEGTSGRGNNEQF
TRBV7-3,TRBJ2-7,ASGRTHEQY